This T cell receptor beta chain came from a study of cytomegalovirus exposure and HLA in healthy donors. This clone was seen once. The PCR contained 60 Vbeta and 13 Jbeta primers. Profiled with immunoSEQ multiplex PCR; TCRdb holds only in-frame clones, not every one. Found here are around 130,000 clones, roughly two thirds of them singletons; the top ten hold roughly 1.6%. Per germline, CDR1 DFQATT and CDR2 SNEGSKA (reference sequence). Trimming took off 4 bases at V and 2 bases at J, with 3 bases between the two ends. The CDR3 extends over 11 amino acids. The genes are TRBV20-1 and TRBJ1-5; D ambiguous. This receptor was taken from a man aged 25 to 45 in good health and CMV-seropositive. The sequenced sample consisted of PBMCs. The CDR3 protein is CSAIGNQPQHF. The CDR3 DNA sequence: TGCAGTGCTATAGGCAATCAGCCCCAGCATTTT.